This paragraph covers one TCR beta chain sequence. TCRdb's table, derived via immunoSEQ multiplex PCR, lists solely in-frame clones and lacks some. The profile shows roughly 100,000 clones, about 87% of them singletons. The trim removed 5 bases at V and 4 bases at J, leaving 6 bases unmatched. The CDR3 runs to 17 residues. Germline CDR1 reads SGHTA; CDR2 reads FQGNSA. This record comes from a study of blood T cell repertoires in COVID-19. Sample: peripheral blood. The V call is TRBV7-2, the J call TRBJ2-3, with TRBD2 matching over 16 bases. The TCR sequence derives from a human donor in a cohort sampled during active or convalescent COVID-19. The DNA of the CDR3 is TGTGCCAGCAGCACGGGACTAGCGGGGGGGTCCCCAGATACGCAGTATTTT. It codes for CASSTGLAGGSPDTQYF.